This record looks at one TCR beta chain sequence and its context. The CDR3 is made up of 13 amino acids. Trimming cost V 3 bases and J 5 bases; bases outside gene matches: 2. The germline V gene encodes CDR1 SQVTM and CDR2 ANQGSEA. The sample is drawn from a study of blood T cell repertoires in COVID-19. Clones were read by immunoSEQ multiplex PCR, and TCRdb kept only the in-frame ones, dropping some. This table has some 120,000 clones, around 90% appearing once. This chain links TRBV29-1 with TRBJ2-1, with TRBD2 matching over 9 bases. The specimen was peripheral blood. The origin of this receptor is a man in his fifties with COVID-19, enrolled during active disease. The CDR3 DNA reads as TGCAGCGTTGACAGACTAGCGGACAATGAGCAGTTCTTC. The encoded protein is CSVDRLADNEQFF.